This passage covers 11 T cell receptor beta chains from one sample sequenced in a study of identical twins. Each CDR3 protein is one row after TCRdb ran MiXCR on the 5' RACE reads. The repertoire holds some 710,000 distinct CDR3 sequences, with roughly 6.2% as singletons. What was sequenced was naive T cells sorted from blood. The receptors here all came from a man between 18 and 35 years old in good health.

This clonotype was detected many times. V usage is TRBV29-1 and J usage is TRBJ2-3, with TRBD2 identical over 8 bases. Germline V gene data show CDR1 as SQVTM and CDR2 as ANQGSEA. With V trimmed by 0 bases and J by 5 bases, 13 bases remained unmatched. There are 17 residues in the CDR3. The DNA of the CDR3 is TGCAGCGTTGAAGACCTATCGGTCGGCGGGAGGCTAGATACGCAGTATTTT. This translates into CSVEDLSVGGRLDTQYF.

In its sample, this clonotype was seen many times. The rearrangement links TRBV12-3 or TRBV12-4 to TRBJ2-2; 11 bases fit TRBD1. V was pared by 1 base and J by 7 bases, with 2 bases of the junction left unmatched. This CDR3 region has 15 residues. The CDR3, as DNA: TGTGCCAGCAGTTTAGGGACAGGGGGCCTCGGGGAGCTGTTTTTT. Amino acids: CASSLGTGGLGELFF.

The chain employs TRBV12-3 or TRBV12-4 and TRBJ2-5; TRBD2 matches at 8 bases. The CDR3 has 14 amino acids. J lost 0 bases, V lost 6 bases, and 3 bases had no gene match. In DNA, the CDR3 is TGTGCCAGCAGCAAACTAGCGGACCAAGAGACCCAGTACTTC. Its translation: CASSKLADQETQYF.

The chain carries TRBV21-1 and TRBJ2-3; whether TRBD2, the table's D call, matches the DNA was not checked. TRBV21-1 is marked as a pseudogene. This CDR3 region has 17 residues. Here the CDR3 reads CASSAGLAGGSTDTQYF. The DNA of the CDR3 is TGTGCCAGCAGCGCGGGACTAGCGGGAGGGAGCACAGATACGCAGTATTTT.

This clonotype occurred many times. The chain recombines TRBV5-5 with TRBJ2-1; 10 nucleotides match TRBD2. The CDR3 is made up of 15 amino acids. In germline, CDR1 is SGHKS, CDR2 YYEKEE (reference sequence). The trim removed 0 bases at V and 9 bases at J, leaving 6 bases unmatched. The CDR3 spells CASSLDSGRAGEQFF. The CDR3 bases are TGTGCCAGCAGCTTGGACAGCGGGAGGGCTGGTGAGCAGTTCTTC.

This clonotype occurred many times. This chain connects TRBV2 to TRBJ2-1; the match to TRBD2 covers 10 bases. Germline loops: CDR1 SNHLY, CDR2 FYNNEI. The CDR3 sequence is 13 residues long. V lost 5 bases, J lost 8 bases, and 3 bases stayed unmatched. CDR3 bases: TGTGCCAGCAGTCCTAGCGGGAGCGATGAGCAGTTCTTC. It specifies CASSPSGSDEQFF.

The chain recombines TRBV28 with TRBJ2-5; the D gene is possibly TRBD2 (5 bases). Germline V gives CDR1 MDHEN, CDR2 SYDVKM. V dropped 7 bases and J dropped 2 bases, with 14 bases sitting between them. This CDR3 contains 14 residues. In DNA, the CDR3 is TGTGCCAGCACCTCATACCGGGGACAAGAGACCCAGTACTTC. It specifies CASTSYRGQETQYF.

V usage is TRBV3-1 and J usage is TRBJ2-3; no clear D gene. The length of the CDR3 is 13 residues. The V gene lost 2 bases and the J gene lost 1 base, with 4 bases spanning the gap. The germline gives CDR1 LGHDT, CDR2 YNNKEL (reference sequence). CDR3 sequence: CASSQYGTDTQYF. The DNA of the CDR3 is TGTGCCAGCAGCCAATATGGCACAGATACGCAGTATTTT.

This chain links TRBV5-1 with TRBJ2-6; 7 positions match TRBD1. The CDR3 length is 20 residues. V lost 0 bases, J lost 0 bases, and 12 bases stayed unmatched. CDR1 SGHRS and CDR2 YFSETQ come from the germline V gene. This chain's CDR3 is CASSLGRGNLPGSGANVLTF. The CDR3 DNA reads as TGCGCCAGCAGCTTGGGCAGGGGGAATCTCCCTGGCTCTGGGGCCAACGTCCTGACTTTC.

About this clonotype itself: A much larger clone sits a single nucleotide away, making a read error possible. This sequence joins TRBV15 and TRBJ2-3; D remains unclear. The DNA end is a closer match to TRBJ1-5, so the J assignment may be wrong. The CDR3 spans 17 residues. The germline V gene has CDR1 LNHNV and CDR2 YYDKDF (reference sequence). CDR3 residues: CATSRDMVAGGMDTQHF. The CDR3 DNA reads TGTGCCACCAGCAGAGATATGGTCGCGGGAGGTATGGATACGCAGCATTTT.

Many counts were recorded for this clonotype. This sequence joins TRBV28 and TRBJ1-2; D not certain. Germline values: CDR1 MDHEN, CDR2 SYDVKM. This CDR3 is built from 12 residues. CDR3 nucleotides: TGTGCTTTACTCCGTCCGAGCTATGGCTACACCTTC. It yields the protein CALLRPSYGYTF.